These 16 T cell receptor beta chains came from one sample sequenced in a study of Graves' ophthalmopathy and Graves' hyperthyroidism. From RNA, the CDR3 regions of TCR beta chains were amplified and sequenced. Investigators did first-round RT-PCR with HTBI primers, then second-round multiplex PCR. TCRdb analysed the multiplex PCR reads with MiXCR anew, one entry per CDR3 protein. Of 210,000 or so distinct CDR3 sequences listed, approximately 28% are singletons. Material: peripheral blood. The receptors were gathered from a man in his forties or fifties with Graves' ophthalmopathy.

This clonotype showed up many times. The V and J genes are TRBV30 and TRBJ1-2; D is undetermined. The CDR3 covers 13 residues. The V end lost 2 bases, the J end lost 5 bases, and 12 bases lay between the germline ends. Germline values: CDR1 GTSNPN, CDR2 SVGIG (reference sequence). The DNA of the CDR3 is TGTGCCTGGAGTCCAAGCTCTCTGTATGGCTACACCTTC. This sequence encodes CAWSPSSLYGYTF.

The chain combines TRBV18 with TRBJ2-7, with a weak D call TRBD2 (6 bases). Per the germline V gene, CDR1 is KGHSH and CDR2 is LQKENI. V was cut by 6 bases and J by 0 bases, with 18 bases left in between. CDR3 length: 16 residues. CDR3 amino acids: CASSPPIAVSSYEQYF. The DNA for the CDR3 is TGTGCCAGCTCTCCCCCGATAGCGGTGAGCTCCTACGAGCAGTACTTC.

This clonotype was picked up many times. This sequence joins TRBV7-9 and TRBJ2-7; D remains unclear. Trimming took 2 bases from V and 5 from J, leaving 7 bases between them. Per the germline V gene, CDR1 is SEHNR and CDR2 is FQNEAQ (reference sequence). This CDR3 comprises 12 residues. CDR3 sequence (DNA): TGTGCCAGCAGCTTATTACTGAACGAGCAGTACTTC. Translated, it gives CASSLLLNEQYF.

Ten or more counts support this clonotype. The chain recombines TRBV19 with TRBJ2-2; D possibly matches TRBD1 or TRBD2 (5 bases each). There are 16 residues in the CDR3. V was clipped by 9 bases and J by 1 base, with 18 bases between them. Per germline, CDR1 LNHDA and CDR2 SQIVND (reference sequence). CDR3 residues: CASRGLGTVNTGELFF. The CDR3 DNA is TGTGCCAGCAGAGGCCTCGGGACGGTGAACACCGGGGAGCTGTTTTTT.

This clonotype was recorded at least ten times. V usage is TRBV3-1 and J usage is TRBJ2-2; perhaps TRBD2 as D (5 bases). CDR3 length equals 15 residues. Germline values: CDR1 LGHDT, CDR2 YNNKEL (reference sequence). The ends were cut back, 0 bases at V and 4 bases at J, with 9 bases in the middle. CDR3 nucleotide sequence: TGTGCCAGCAGCCAAGATCCGGGGATCACCGGGGAGCTGTTTTTT. Translating it yields CASSQDPGITGELFF.

The gene calls are TRBV20-1 and TRBJ2-2; D could derive from TRBD1 or TRBD2 (5 bases each). Germline values: CDR1 DFQATT, CDR2 SNEGSKA (reference sequence). V was trimmed by 3 bases and J by 1 base, leaving 21 bases between them. This CDR3 is 18 amino acids long. CDR3 in DNA: TGCAGTGCTAGCTCGTCCGGGGCACCGATTAAGAACACCGGGGAGCTGTTTTTT. Its translation is CSASSSGAPIKNTGELFF.

Ten or more counts support this clonotype. The chain uses TRBV27 and TRBJ2-7; 9 positions agree with TRBD1. This CDR3 region has 13 residues. The germline V gene has CDR1 MNHEY and CDR2 SMNVEV (reference sequence). V shed 2 bases, J shed 4 bases, and the junction held 0 bases outside the gene matches. The CDR3 loop is CASSLGTGYEQYF. The CDR3 coding sequence is TGTGCCAGCAGTTTAGGGACAGGGTACGAGCAGTACTTC.

This clonotype has ten or more counts. The V call is TRBV13, the J call TRBJ2-2, with D tentatively TRBD2 (5 bases). The CDR3 spans 13 residues. V was pared by 2 bases and J by 5 bases, with 6 bases between. Germline V lookup: CDR1 PRHDT, CDR2 FYEKMQ (reference sequence). CDR3 sequence: CASSLQRTGELFF. The CDR3 nucleotides read TGTGCCAGCAGCTTACAGCGGACCGGGGAGCTGTTTTTT.

The V call is TRBV6-1, the J call TRBJ1-2; 8 positions agree with TRBD1. The CDR3 has 14 amino acids. Trimming cost V 5 bases and J 7 bases; bases outside gene matches: 9. Germline CDR1 reads MNHNS; CDR2 reads SASEGT. The DNA of the CDR3 is TGTGCCAGCAGTCCCCGGTCAGGGGGCTCTGGCTACACCTTC. This codes for CASSPRSGGSGYTF.

This clonotype was observed many times. The rearrangement uses TRBV10-3 and TRBJ2-4, with 10 nucleotides matching TRBD1. V dropped 10 bases and J dropped 1; count of bases not matched to a gene: 4. This CDR3 spans 14 amino acids. Germline-derived CDR1 and CDR2 are ENHRY and SYGVKD. The CDR3 is CATGQGVAKNIQYF. DNA of the CDR3: TGTGCCACCGGACAGGGGGTCGCCAAAAACATTCAGTACTTC.

This clonotype was picked up many times. Sequence at one end of the junction differs from germline and may be a read error. The J gene is TRBJ2-7, the V gene TRBV7-2; D remains unclear. The CDR3 length is 12 residues. Looked up from germline, CDR1 is SGHTA and CDR2 is FQGNSA. The CDR3 loop is CASSTQNTPRHF. As DNA, the CDR3 is TGTGCCAGCAGCACCCAGAACACCCCCCGGCATTTC.

This sequence joins TRBV10-2 and TRBJ1-5; the D gene is possibly TRBD1 (5 bases). The CDR3 runs to 15 residues. CDR1 WSHSY and CDR2 SAAADI come from the germline V gene. Trimming shortened V by 6 bases and J by 7 bases, and 19 bases separated the two germline ends. CDR3 DNA sequence: TGCGCCAGCAGACCTACCGGGACGAGAGGACAGCCCCAGCATTTT. Translation gives CASRPTGTRGQPQHF.

This chain links TRBV28 with TRBJ1-1, with D tentatively TRBD1 (6 bases). The V end was cut by 4 bases, the J end by 6 bases, with 12 bases between. This CDR3 has 13 residues. Germline loops: CDR1 MDHEN, CDR2 SYDVKM. This CDR3 reads CASSSTGTSEAFF. The CDR3 DNA sequence: TGTGCCAGCAGTTCAACAGGGACCTCTGAAGCTTTCTTT.

Written as DNA, the CDR3 is TGTGCCAGCGGGTCAGCTAACTATCAGCCCCAGCATTTT. It specifies CASGSANYQPQHF. The rearrangement uses TRBV28 and TRBJ1-5; D unresolved. The CDR3 has 13 residues. V shed 8 bases and J shed 5 bases, with 13 bases lying between them. Looked up from germline, CDR1 is MDHEN and CDR2 is SYDVKM.

The rearrangement uses TRBV12-3 or TRBV12-4 and TRBJ1-2; D may be TRBD1 (5 bases). V shed 6 bases and J shed 7 bases, with 21 bases lying between them. The CDR3 consists of 15 residues. The CDR3 spells CASSRADSQYSGYTF. CDR3 in DNA: TGTGCCAGCAGCCGCGCCGACAGTCAATACTCTGGCTACACCTTC.

This chain joins TRBV12-3 or TRBV12-4 and TRBJ1-5; D may be TRBD1 (6 bases). V lost 4 bases, J lost 6 bases, and 16 bases lay in between. This CDR3 region has 15 residues. The CDR3 DNA reads TGTGCCAGCAGTTACAGTAGGGGGTTTAGTCAGCCCCAGCATTTT. It yields the protein CASSYSRGFSQPQHF.